This TCR beta chain was sequenced in a study of control samples from healthy donors and cancer patients. This clone appeared a single time. This CDR3 region has 14 residues. The germline gives CDR1 SGHTA, CDR2 FQGTGA. The junction had 1 base not matched to a gene; V was cut back by 2 bases and J by 2 bases. Sequenced by immunoSEQ multiplex PCR; TCRdb stores in-frame clones only, minus some. This repertoire shows about 150,000 clones, 93% found once; its top ten account for 2% to 2.5%. This receptor was taken from a man aged 50-60 years in good health. The specimen sequenced was blood. The gene calls are TRBV7-3 and TRBJ2-3; 7 bases align to TRBD1. The CDR3 sequence: CASSLGTATDTQYF. The CDR3 DNA follows: TGTGCCAGCAGCTTAGGGACAGCCACAGATACGCAGTATTTT.